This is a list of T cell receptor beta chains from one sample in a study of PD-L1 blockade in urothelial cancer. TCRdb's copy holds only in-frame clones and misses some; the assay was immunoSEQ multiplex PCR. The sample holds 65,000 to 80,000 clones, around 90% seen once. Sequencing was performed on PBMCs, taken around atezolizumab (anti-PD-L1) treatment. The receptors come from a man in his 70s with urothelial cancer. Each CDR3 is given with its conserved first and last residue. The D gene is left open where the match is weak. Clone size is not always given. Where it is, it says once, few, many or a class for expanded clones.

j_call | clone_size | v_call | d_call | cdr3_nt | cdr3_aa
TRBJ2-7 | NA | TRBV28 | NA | TGTGCCAGCAGTTCTCCACAGGGCTACGAGCAGTACTTC | CASSSPQGYEQYF
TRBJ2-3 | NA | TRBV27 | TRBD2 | TGTGCCAGCAGTTTAGGACTAGCGGGAGCAGATACGCAGTATTTT | CASSLGLAGADTQYF
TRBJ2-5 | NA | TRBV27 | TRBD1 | TGTGCCAGCAGTTCCTTGACAGGGCGGGAGACCCAGTACTTC | CASSSLTGRETQYF
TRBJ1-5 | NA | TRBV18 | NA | TGTGCCAGCTCCCGTTTGGGGGGTGGAAGCAATCAGCCCCAGCATTTT | CASSRLGGGSNQPQHF
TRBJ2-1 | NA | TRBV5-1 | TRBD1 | TGCGCCAGCAGCTTGGGGGGACAGGGGTTGAATGAGCAGTTCTTC | CASSLGGQGLNEQFF
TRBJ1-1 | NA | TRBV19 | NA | TGTGCCAGTAGTACCCTGACAGATCACACTGAAGCTTTCTTT | CASSTLTDHTEAFF
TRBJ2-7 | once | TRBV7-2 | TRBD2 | TGTGCCAGCAGCGCAAGAACTAGCGGAAGCTCCTACGAGCAGTACTTC | CASSARTSGSSYEQYF
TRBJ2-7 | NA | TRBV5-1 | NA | TGCGCCAGCAGCTTGGGGGCACCCGATCGCGAGCAGTACTTC | CASSLGAPDREQYF
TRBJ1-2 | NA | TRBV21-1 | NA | TGTGCCAGCAGCGCAGAGGGTTTGTCGTATGGCTACACCTTC | CASSAEGLSYGYTF
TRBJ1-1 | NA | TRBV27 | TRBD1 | TGTGCCAGCAGTTTAAAAGGGGGCCTTGAGCAAGCTTTCTTT | CASSLKGGLEQAFF
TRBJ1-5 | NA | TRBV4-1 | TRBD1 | TGCGCCAGCAGCCAAAGCGGGGACAGGGGGCTACAGCCCCAGCATTTT | CASSQSGDRGLQPQHF
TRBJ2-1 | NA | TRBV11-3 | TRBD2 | TGTGCCAGCAGCCTGTCTAGCGGGAGAGGATACAATGAGCAGTTCTTC | CASSLSSGRGYNEQFF
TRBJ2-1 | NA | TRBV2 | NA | TGTGCCAGCATCTCCGCGGGGCAGGGCTACAATGAGCAGTTCTTC | CASISAGQGYNEQFF
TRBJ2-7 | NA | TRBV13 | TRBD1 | TGTGCCAGCAGCTCCCCCCGGGACAGGGGAAATTCCTACGAGCAGTACTTC | CASSSPRDRGNSYEQYF
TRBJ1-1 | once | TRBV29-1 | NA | TGCAGCGTCCAAATACAAGGGGCTGAAGCTTTCTTT | CSVQIQGAEAFF